The 2 T cell receptor beta chains presented below share a single source sample, sequenced in a study of CD8 T cells in ankylosing spondylitis. MiXCR, run by TCRdb on the 5' RACE reads, gives a single entry per CDR3 protein. The sample yields roughly 300,000 distinct CDR3 sequences, around 8% seen once. Study-wide points: A TCR beta motif of 7 to 9 highly homologous variants seemed to mark ankylosing spondylitis blood.

For these receptors, no antigen is known. The sequenced sample was blood, either unsorted or a sorted T cell fraction (not recorded which). The origin of the receptors is a male donor with ankylosing spondylitis.

This clonotype was observed a handful of times. The chain carries TRBV5-1 and TRBJ2-5, with TRBD1 matching over 7 bases. Germline V gene lookup returns CDR1 SGHRS and CDR2 YFSETQ. Trimming took 4 bases from V and 0 from J; bases not matched to a gene: 12. This CDR3 spans 17 amino acids. CDR3 sequence reads: CASSPDREKRYQETQYF. The DNA of the CDR3 is TGCGCCAGCAGCCCCGACAGGGAAAAAAGGTACCAAGAGACCCAGTACTTC.

The V gene is TRBV7-2, the J gene TRBJ2-7; D is unclear. CDR3 size: 11 residues. Germline lookup yields CDR1 SGHTA and CDR2 FQGNSA. The V end was cut by 5 bases, the J end by 6 bases, with 8 bases between. CDR3 in amino acids: CASSPPGEQYF. CDR3 nucleotide sequence: TGTGCCAGCAGCCCTCCCGGCGAGCAGTACTTC. The entire variable domain, with the rest obtained from reference TRBV7-2 and TRBJ2-7, is as follows: GAGVSQSPSNKVTEKGKDVELRCDPISGHTALYWYRQSLGQGLEFLIYFQGNSAPDKSGLPSDRFSAERTGGSVSTLTIQRTQQEDSAVYLCASSPPGEQYFGPGTRLTVT.